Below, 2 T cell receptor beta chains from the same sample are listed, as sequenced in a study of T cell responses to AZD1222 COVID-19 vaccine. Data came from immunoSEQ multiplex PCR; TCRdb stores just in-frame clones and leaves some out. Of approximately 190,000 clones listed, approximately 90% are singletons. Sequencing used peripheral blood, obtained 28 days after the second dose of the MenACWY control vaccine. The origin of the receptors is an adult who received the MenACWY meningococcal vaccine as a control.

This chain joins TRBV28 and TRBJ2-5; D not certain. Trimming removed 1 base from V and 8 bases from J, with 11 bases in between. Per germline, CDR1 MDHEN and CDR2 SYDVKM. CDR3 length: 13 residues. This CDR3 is CASSLLGPGTQYF. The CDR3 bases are TGTGCCAGCAGTTTATTGGGTCCAGGAACCCAGTACTTC.

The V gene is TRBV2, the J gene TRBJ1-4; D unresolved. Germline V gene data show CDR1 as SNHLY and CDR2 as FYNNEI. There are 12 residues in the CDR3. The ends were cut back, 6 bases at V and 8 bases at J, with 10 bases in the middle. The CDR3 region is CASSLTDEKLFF. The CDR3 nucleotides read TGTGCCAGCAGCTTGACGGACGAAAAACTGTTTTTT.